This is a list of T cell receptor beta chains from one sample in a study of T cell changes during pregnancy in multiple sclerosis. TCRdb's table, derived via immunoSEQ multiplex PCR, lists solely in-frame clones and lacks some. The data show some 100,000 clones, approximately 94% seen once. Material: peripheral blood, obtained before pregnancy. The receptors here all came from a female donor with multiple sclerosis, enrolled in a pregnancy study. Each CDR3 is given without its conserved first and last residue. Fields, in order: J gene, clone size, V gene, D gene, CDR3 protein. A D gene is named only where the DNA matches it firmly. Size is omitted from some rows. Given values are once, few, many or a class for expanded clones.

TRBJ1-2	once	TRBV5-6	.	ASSRRGAYYGYT
TRBJ1-2	.	TRBV6-6	.	ASSSGLYGGYT
TRBJ1-1	.	TRBV18	TRBD1	ASSPRDRELNTEAF
TRBJ2-7	.	TRBV10-3	TRBD1	AISGGDGTGAYEQY
TRBJ1-4	.	TRBV6-1	.	ASSLQGFGEKLF
TRBJ1-1	.	TRBV4-1	.	ASSPPGGTSTEAF
TRBJ1-5	.	TRBV18	TRBD1	ASSGGTASNQPQH
TRBJ2-3	.	TRBV7-9	TRBD2	ASSLTSGGTDTQY
TRBJ1-3	.	TRBV6-5	TRBD1	ASSPTGGQGNTIY
TRBJ2-7	once	TRBV2	.	ASRYFPTYEQY
TRBJ2-1	.	TRBV9	TRBD2	ASGSGRGINEQF
TRBJ2-7	.	TRBV19	TRBD2	ASSRSGSYEQY
TRBJ1-1	.	TRBV11-2	.	ASSLIREPKEAF
TRBJ2-2	.	TRBV6-1	.	ASSWAQDLTGELF
TRBJ2-7	once	TRBV11-2	TRBD2	ASSSLTSGGHEQY
TRBJ2-7	.	TRBV4-1	.	ASSQFPGVGAYEQY
TRBJ2-7	.	TRBV5-1	TRBD2	ASSRERERNEQY
TRBJ2-1	.	TRBV5-4	.	ASSLVGDGTNEQF
TRBJ2-2	.	TRBV4-3	TRBD2	ASSHGTSGTGELF
TRBJ2-1	.	TRBV19	.	ASSITLANYNEQF
TRBJ2-3	.	TRBV7-9	TRBD1	ASSHDRVRPDTQY
TRBJ2-7	once	TRBV5-1	TRBD2	ASSFSSGGFSYEQY
TRBJ2-7	.	TRBV6-6	TRBD1	ASGGRGPEQY
TRBJ2-2	.	TRBV27	.	ASSLTPRAHTGELF
TRBJ1-2	.	TRBV7-2	.	ASSYHRDVGGYT
TRBJ1-1	once	TRBV6-1	.	ASSRRASLDTEAF
TRBJ2-2	.	TRBV10-3	.	AISENLAGELF
TRBJ2-3	.	TRBV2	TRBD2	ASSDYVLAGGTDTQY
TRBJ2-1	once	TRBV20-1	.	SAERYNEQF
TRBJ2-1	.	TRBV6-4	TRBD2	ASSDSRGLAGAGYNEQF
TRBJ2-1	.	TRBV11-3	TRBD2	ASSLGGGSVEFSYNEQF